These 12 T cell receptor beta chains were all obtained from the same sample, sequenced in a study of molecular identifiers for immune sequencing clone quantification. Each CDR3 protein is one row after TCRdb ran MiXCR on the PCR reads. The sample yields some 650,000 distinct CDR3 sequences, 15% to 20% seen once. Sequencing was carried out using naive CD8+ T cells from blood, with Jurkat cell RNA spiked in. The subset denotes: FACS-sorted CD8+CD4-CCR7+CD45RA+ naive T cells. Every receptor here comes from a human donor in good health. Some libraries in this study had Jurkat cell RNA spiked in.

This clonotype was seen at least ten times. The chain has TRBV12-3 or TRBV12-4 and TRBJ1-1; no clear D. The V and J ends lost 6 bases and 8 bases respectively, with 13 bases between them. The CDR3 is 12 residues long. The CDR3 DNA is TGTGCCAGCAGAATGAACCGCAGAGAAGCTTTCTTT. Translation: CASRMNRREAFF.

As regards this clonotype: A much larger clone lies a single base off, so this may be a read error. The chain links TRBV7-9 to TRBJ2-2, with 12 bases matching TRBD1. Germline CDR1 SEHNR, CDR2 FQNEAQ (reference sequence). V was pared by 7 bases and J by 10 bases, with 10 bases of the junction left unmatched. This CDR3 comprises 15 residues. CDR3 nucleotides: TGTGCCAGCACTCCGGGACAGGGGGCTTCCGAGGAGCTGTTTTTT. The encoded protein is CASTPGQGASEELFF.

This clonotype was found a few times. The chain employs TRBV6-5 and TRBJ1-3; 9 bases line up with TRBD1. The CDR3 is made up of 17 amino acids. Germline V gives CDR1 MNHEY, CDR2 SVGAGI. Unmatched junction bases numbered 11, after V lost 0 bases and J lost 8 bases. The CDR3 DNA is TGTGCCAGCAGTTACTCCTATCCGGGACAGGGAGTAGACACCATATATTTT. Translation gives CASSYSYPGQGVDTIYF.

Here the CDR3 DNA reads TGCAGCGTTGAAGGCAGGGATAATGAGCAGTTCTTC. It yields the protein CSVEGRDNEQFF. The chain has TRBV29-1 and TRBJ2-1, with a possible D match to TRBD1 (5 bases). Per the germline V gene, CDR1 is SQVTM and CDR2 is ANQGSEA. The CDR3 is 12 residues long. The V gene lost 1 base and the J gene lost 7 bases, with 8 bases spanning the gap.

This clonotype has a handful of counts. This chain connects TRBV7-9 to TRBJ2-7; 7 nucleotides match TRBD1. CDR1 SEHNR and CDR2 FQNEAQ come from the germline V gene (reference sequence). There are 15 residues in the CDR3. J gave up 3 bases and V 0 bases, and 5 bases lay outside the gene matches. The CDR3 region has the DNA TGTGCCAGCAGCTTAGCTGAGACAGGGATCTACGAGCAGTACTTC. This sequence encodes CASSLAETGIYEQYF.

In regard to this clonotype: A read error may be the cause here, since a much bigger clone is one base away. J is TRBJ2-3 and V is TRBV5-3; TRBD2 agrees at 7 bases. TRBV5-3 carries the ORF label, with uncertain function. The CDR3 spans 14 residues. V gave up 8 bases and J gave up 3 bases; unmatched junction bases: 9. The CDR3, as DNA: TGTGCCAGCAGCCCAGGACTAGAGACAGATACGCAGTATTTT. Translating it yields CASSPGLETDTQYF.

This clonotype appeared many times. The J gene is TRBJ1-5, the V gene TRBV27; TRBD1 might be the D (5 bases). The CDR3 has 16 residues. The V end was cut by 3 bases, the J end by 0 bases, with 12 bases between. CDR1 and CDR2 from the germline V gene are MNHEY and SMNVEV (reference sequence). Written as DNA, the CDR3 is TGTGCCAGCAGTTTGAGGGGCGAAGTTAGCAATCAGCCCCAGCATTTT. It translates to CASSLRGEVSNQPQHF.

The chain employs TRBV6-2 or TRBV6-3 and TRBJ2-7, with 7 bases that match TRBD1. This CDR3 spans 15 amino acids. Germline CDR1 is MNHEY and CDR2 is SVGEGT. V gave up 2 bases and J gave up 1 base; unmatched junction bases: 5. The CDR3 DNA reads as TGTGCCAGCAGTTACCGGACAGGAGCGTCCTACGAGCAGTACTTC. It specifies CASSYRTGASYEQYF.

The CDR3 DNA follows: TGTGCCAGCAGCTTGAGGACAGAAACTGAAGCTTTCTTT. This gives the protein CASSLRTETEAFF. The chain recombines TRBV5-8 with TRBJ1-1; D possibly corresponds to TRBD1 (6 bases). CDR1 is SGHTS and CDR2 is YDEGEE in the germline V gene. The CDR3 contains 13 residues. Trimming removed 1 base from V and 5 bases from J, with 9 bases in between. The full variable domain, completed using reference TRBV5-8 and TRBJ1-1, is EAGVTQSPTHLIKTRGQQATLRCSPISGHTSVYWYQQALGLGLQFLLWYDEGEERNRGNFPPRFSGRQFPNYSSELNVNALELEDSALYLCASSLRTETEAFFGQGTRLTVV.

The table lists this clonotype with many counts. The chain carries TRBV12-3 or TRBV12-4 and TRBJ2-3, with D unresolved. CDR3 length: 13 amino acids. Trimming stripped 5 bases from V and 4 bases from J, with 10 bases between. The CDR3 nucleotides read TGTGCCAGCAGTCCAGGATTTTCAGATACGCAGTATTTT. Its protein is CASSPGFSDTQYF.

With respect to this clonotype: A single base separates this from a much larger clone, so it may be a read error. The chain recombines TRBV7-8 with TRBJ1-3; D gene unclear. The length of the CDR3 is 15 residues. CDR1 and CDR2 (germline): SGHVS, FQNEAQ. The CDR3 region has the DNA TGTGCCGGCAGCTCCCGACACATCTCTGGAAACACCATATATTTT. Its protein is CAGSSRHISGNTIYF.

The table lists this clonotype with many counts. This rearrangement joins TRBV30 to TRBJ2-5; D call uncertain. Germline lookup yields CDR1 GTSNPN and CDR2 SVGIG (reference sequence). V gave up 5 bases and J gave up 5 bases, with 9 bases separating them. This CDR3 region has 11 residues. CDR3 in DNA: TGTGCCTGGGGGCCCCTGGAGACCCAGTACTTC. It specifies CAWGPLETQYF.